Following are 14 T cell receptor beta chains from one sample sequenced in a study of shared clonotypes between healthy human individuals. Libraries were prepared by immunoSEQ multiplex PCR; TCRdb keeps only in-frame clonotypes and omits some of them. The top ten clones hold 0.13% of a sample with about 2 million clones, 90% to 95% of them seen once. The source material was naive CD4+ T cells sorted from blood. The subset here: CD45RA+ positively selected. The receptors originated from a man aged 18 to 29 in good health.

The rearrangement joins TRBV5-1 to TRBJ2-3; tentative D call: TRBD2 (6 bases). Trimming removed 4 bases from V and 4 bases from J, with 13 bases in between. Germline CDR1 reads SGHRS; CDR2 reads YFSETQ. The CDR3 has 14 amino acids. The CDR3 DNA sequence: TGCGCCAGCAGCCCCGGGGGTCCCGCAGATACGCAGTATTTT. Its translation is CASSPGGPADTQYF.

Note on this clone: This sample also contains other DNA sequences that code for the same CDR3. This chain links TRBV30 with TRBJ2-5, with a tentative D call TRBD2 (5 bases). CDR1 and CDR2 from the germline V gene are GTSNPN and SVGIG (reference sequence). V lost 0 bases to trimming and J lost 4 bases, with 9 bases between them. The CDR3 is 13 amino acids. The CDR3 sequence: CAWSVRAGETQYF. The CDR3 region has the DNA TGTGCCTGGAGTGTACGCGCGGGAGAGACCCAGTACTTC.

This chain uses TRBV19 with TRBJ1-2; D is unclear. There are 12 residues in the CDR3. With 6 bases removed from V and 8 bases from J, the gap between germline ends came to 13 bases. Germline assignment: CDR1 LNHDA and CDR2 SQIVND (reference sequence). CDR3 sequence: CASRHLAVGYTF. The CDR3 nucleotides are TGTGCCAGTAGACATCTGGCCGTAGGCTACACCTTC.

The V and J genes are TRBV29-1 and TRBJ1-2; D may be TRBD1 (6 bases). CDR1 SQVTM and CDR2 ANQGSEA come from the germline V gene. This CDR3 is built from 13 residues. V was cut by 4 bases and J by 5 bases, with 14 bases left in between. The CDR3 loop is CSVGIGQLYGYTF. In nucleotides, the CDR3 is TGCAGCGTTGGTATAGGACAGCTGTATGGCTACACCTTC.

DNA of the CDR3: TGTGCCAGCAGCTTAACGGGAGTGGGAGATACGCAGTATTTT. It translates to CASSLTGVGDTQYF. The genes are TRBV7-2 and TRBJ2-3; a possible D gene is TRBD2 (6 bases). The CDR3 sequence is 14 residues long. The V end lost 2 bases, the J end lost 5 bases, and 11 bases lay between the germline ends. Germline loops: CDR1 SGHTA, CDR2 FQGNSA.

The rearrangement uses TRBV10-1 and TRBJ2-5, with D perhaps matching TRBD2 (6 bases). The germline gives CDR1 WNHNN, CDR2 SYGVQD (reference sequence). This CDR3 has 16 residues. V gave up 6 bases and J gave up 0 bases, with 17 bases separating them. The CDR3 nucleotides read TGCGCCAGCAGCCCGGGCGGGAACCCGTACCAAGAGACCCAGTACTTC. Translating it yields CASSPGGNPYQETQYF.

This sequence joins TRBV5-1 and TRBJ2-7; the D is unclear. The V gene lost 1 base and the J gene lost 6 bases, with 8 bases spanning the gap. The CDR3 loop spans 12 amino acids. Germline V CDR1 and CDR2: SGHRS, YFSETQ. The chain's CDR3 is CASSLYGSEQYF. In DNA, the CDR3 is TGCGCCAGCAGCTTGTATGGCAGCGAGCAGTACTTC. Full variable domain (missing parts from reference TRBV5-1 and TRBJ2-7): KAGVTQTPRYLIKTRGQQVTLSCSPISGHRSVSWYQQTPGQGLQFLFEYFSETQRNKGNFPGRFSGRQFSNSRSEMNVSTLELGDSALYLCASSLYGSEQYFGPGTRLTVT.

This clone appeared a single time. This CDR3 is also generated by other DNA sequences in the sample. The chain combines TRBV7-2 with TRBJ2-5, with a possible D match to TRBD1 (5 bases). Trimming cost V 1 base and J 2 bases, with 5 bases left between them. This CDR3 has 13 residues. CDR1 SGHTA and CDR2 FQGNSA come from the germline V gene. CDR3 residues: CASSLGQQETQYF. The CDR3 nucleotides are TGTGCCAGCAGCTTAGGACAGCAAGAGACCCAGTACTTC.

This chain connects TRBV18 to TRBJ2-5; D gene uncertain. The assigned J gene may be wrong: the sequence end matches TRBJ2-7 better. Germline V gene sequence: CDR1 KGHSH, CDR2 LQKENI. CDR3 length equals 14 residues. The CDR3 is CASSPTITSYEQYF. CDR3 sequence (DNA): TGTGCCAGCTCACCAACGATCACATCCTACGAGCAGTACTTC.

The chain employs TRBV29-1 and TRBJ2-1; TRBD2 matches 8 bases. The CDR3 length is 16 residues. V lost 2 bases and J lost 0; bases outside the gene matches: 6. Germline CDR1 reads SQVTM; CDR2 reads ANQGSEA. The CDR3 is CSVESGSGFSYNEQFF. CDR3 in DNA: TGCAGCGTTGAAAGCGGGAGCGGGTTCTCCTACAATGAGCAGTTCTTC.

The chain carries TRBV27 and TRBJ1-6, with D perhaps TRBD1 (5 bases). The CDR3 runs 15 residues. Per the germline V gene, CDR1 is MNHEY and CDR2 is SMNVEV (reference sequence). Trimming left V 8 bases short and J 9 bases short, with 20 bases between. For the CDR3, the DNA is TGTGCCAGCGCTCTTCGGGCAGCGGGGGGTTCACCCCTCCACTTT. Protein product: CASALRAAGGSPLHF.

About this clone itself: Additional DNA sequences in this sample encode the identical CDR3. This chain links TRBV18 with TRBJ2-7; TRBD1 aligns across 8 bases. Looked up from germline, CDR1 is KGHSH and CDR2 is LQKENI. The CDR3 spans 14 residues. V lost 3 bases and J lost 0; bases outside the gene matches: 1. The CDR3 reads CASSPGTGSYEQYF. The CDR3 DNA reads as TGTGCCAGCTCACCCGGGACAGGCTCCTACGAGCAGTACTTC. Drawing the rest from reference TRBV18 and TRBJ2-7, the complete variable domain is NAGVMQNPRHLVRRRGQEARLRCSPMKGHSHVYWYRQLPEEGLKFMVYLQKENIIDESGMPKERFSAEFPKEGPSILRIQQVVRGDSAAYFCASSPGTGSYEQYFGPGTRLTVT.

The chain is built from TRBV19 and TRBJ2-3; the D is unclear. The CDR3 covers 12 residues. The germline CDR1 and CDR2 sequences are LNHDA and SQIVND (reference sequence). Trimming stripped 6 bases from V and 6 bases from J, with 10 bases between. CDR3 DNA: TGTGCCAGTAGGCAGACTTTGGATACGCAGTATTTT. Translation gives CASRQTLDTQYF. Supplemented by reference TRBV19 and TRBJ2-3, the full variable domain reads DGGITQSPKYLFRKEGQNVTLSCEQNLNHDAMYWYRQDPGQGLRLIYYSQIVNDFQKGDIAEGYSVSREKKESFPLTVTSAQKNPTAFYLCASRQTLDTQYFGPGTRLTVL.

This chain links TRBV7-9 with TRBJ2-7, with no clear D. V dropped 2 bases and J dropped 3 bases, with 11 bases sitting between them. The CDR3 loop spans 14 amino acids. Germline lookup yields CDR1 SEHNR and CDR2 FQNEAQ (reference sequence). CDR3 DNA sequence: TGTGCCAGCAGCTTATTGGGCCTTTTCTACGAGCAGTACTTC. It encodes CASSLLGLFYEQYF.